This TCR beta chain was profiled in a study of T cells in tuberculosis. The CDR3 consists of 19 residues. Germline lookup yields CDR1 SGHTA and CDR2 FQGNSA. Trimming removed 2 bases from V and 0 bases from J, with 21 bases in between. Repertoires were generated with immunoSEQ multiplex PCR, while TCRdb's copy carries only in-frame clones and drops some. The sample records 35,000 to 45,000 clones, around 93% being singletons. With respect to this clone: Antigen unknown.

General study results and limits: Smaller distances to GMM-specific TCRs suggested their expansion in active tuberculosis.

The sequence came from a donor between 5 and 29 years old with latent tuberculosis or without tuberculosis infection. Some clones in this sample may be carry-over from other donors' samples. The gene calls are TRBV7-2 and TRBJ2-3, with D maybe TRBD2 (5 bases). Specimen: PBMCs. CDR3 sequence reads: CASSLLSAGGPISTDTQYF. In DNA, the CDR3 is TGTGCCAGCAGCTTATTGTCAGCAGGAGGCCCTATTAGCACAGATACGCAGTATTTT. The full variable domain, its missing parts supplied by reference TRBV7-2 and TRBJ2-3, is GAGVSQSPSNKVTEKGKDVELRCDPISGHTALYWYRQSLGQGLEFLIYFQGNSAPDKSGLPSDRFSAERTGGSVSTLTIQRTQQEDSAVYLCASSLLSAGGPISTDTQYFGPGTRLTVL.